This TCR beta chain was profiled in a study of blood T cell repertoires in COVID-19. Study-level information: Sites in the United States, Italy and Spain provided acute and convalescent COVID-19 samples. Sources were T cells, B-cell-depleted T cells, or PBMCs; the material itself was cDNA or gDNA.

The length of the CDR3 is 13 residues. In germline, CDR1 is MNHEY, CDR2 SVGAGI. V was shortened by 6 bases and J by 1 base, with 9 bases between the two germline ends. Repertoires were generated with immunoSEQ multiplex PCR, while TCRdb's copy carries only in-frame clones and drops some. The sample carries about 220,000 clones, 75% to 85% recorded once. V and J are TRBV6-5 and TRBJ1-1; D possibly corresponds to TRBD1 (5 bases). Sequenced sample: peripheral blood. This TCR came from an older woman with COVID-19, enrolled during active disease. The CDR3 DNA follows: TGTGCCAGCAGGCCGACAGCGAACACTGAAGCTTTCTTT. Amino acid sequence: CASRPTANTEAFF.